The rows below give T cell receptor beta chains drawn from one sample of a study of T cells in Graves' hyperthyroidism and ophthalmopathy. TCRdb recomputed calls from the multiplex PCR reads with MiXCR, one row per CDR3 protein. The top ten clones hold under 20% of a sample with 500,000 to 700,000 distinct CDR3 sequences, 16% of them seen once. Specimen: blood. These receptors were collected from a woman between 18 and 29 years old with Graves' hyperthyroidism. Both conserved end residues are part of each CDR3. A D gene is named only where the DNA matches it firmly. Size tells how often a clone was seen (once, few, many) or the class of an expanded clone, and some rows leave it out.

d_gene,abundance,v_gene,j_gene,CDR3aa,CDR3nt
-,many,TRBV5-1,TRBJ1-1,CASSGSVNTEAFF,TGCGCCAGCAGCGGGTCGGTGAACACTGAAGCTTTCTTT
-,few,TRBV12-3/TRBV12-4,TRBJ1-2,CASNTPGVNYGYTF,TGTGCCAGCAATACTCCAGGGGTTAACTATGGCTACACCTTC
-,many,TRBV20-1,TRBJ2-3,CSASPGSTDTQYF,TGCAGTGCTAGCCCAGGTAGCACAGATACGCAGTATTTT
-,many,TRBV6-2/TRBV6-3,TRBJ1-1,CASSYRGALDTEAFF,TGTGCCAGCAGTTACCGGGGGGCTTTGGACACTGAAGCTTTCTTT
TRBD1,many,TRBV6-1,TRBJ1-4,CASSERTGPPPVEKLFF,TGTGCCAGCAGTGAAAGGACAGGGCCGCCGCCGGTTGAAAAACTGTTTTTT
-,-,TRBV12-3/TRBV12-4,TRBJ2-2,CASSPQPGLHGELFF,TGTGCCAGCAGTCCCCAACCGGGACTGCACGGGGAGCTGTTTTTT
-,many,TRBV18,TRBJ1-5,CASSPRATRSRSSQHF,TGTGCCAGCTCACCACGGGCGACACGTAGCCGATCGTCCCAGCATTTT
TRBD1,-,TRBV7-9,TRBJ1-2,CASSLEGGQAYGYTF,TGTGCCAGCAGCTTAGAAGGGGGACAGGCCTATGGCTACACCTTC
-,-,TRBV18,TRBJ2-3,CASSPKLADTQYF,TGTGCCAGCTCACCAAAGTTGGCAGATACGCAGTATTTT
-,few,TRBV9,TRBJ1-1,CASSVATYTEAFF,TGTGCCAGCAGCGTAGCCACCTACACTGAAGCTTTCTTT
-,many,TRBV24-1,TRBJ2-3,CATSEGTVITQYF,TGTGCCACCAGTGAGGGGACTGTAATTACGCAGTATTTT
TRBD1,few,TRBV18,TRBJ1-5,CASSTTGGSGNQPQHF,TGTGCCAGCTCAACTACAGGGGGAAGCGGCAATCAGCCCCAGCATTTT
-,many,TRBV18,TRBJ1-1,CASSPQQDSLNTEAFF,TGTGCCAGCTCACCACAACAGGATTCGCTGAACACTGAAGCTTTCTTT
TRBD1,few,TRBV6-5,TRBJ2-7,CASSYTGVSSYEQYF,TGTGCCAGCAGTTATACAGGGGTCAGCTCCTACGAGCAGTACTTC
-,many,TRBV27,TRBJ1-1,CASSQRGRKNTEAFF,TGTGCCAGCAGTCAAAGAGGGCGGAAGAACACTGAAGCTTTCTTT
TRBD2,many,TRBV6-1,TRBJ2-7,CASRRGLAGEIYEQYF,TGTGCCAGCAGAAGGGGACTAGCGGGGGAGATCTACGAGCAGTACTTC
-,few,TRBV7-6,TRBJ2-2,CASSLALRPDTGELFF,TGTGCCAGCAGCTTAGCCTTAAGGCCAGACACCGGGGAGCTGTTTTTT
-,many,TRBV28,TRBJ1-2,CASSLPTTRTGPRYGYTF,TGTGCCAGCAGTTTACCGACAACTCGTACAGGTCCCCGCTATGGCTACACCTTC
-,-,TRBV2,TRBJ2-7,CASSAGAYEQYF,TGTGCCAGCAGTGCGGGAGCCTACGAGCAGTACTTC
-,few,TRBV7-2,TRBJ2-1,CASSLRGGEYNEQFF,TGTGCCAGCAGCTTAAGGGGGGGGGAGTACAATGAGCAGTTCTTC
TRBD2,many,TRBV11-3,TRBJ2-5,CASSLDRWLAGDQETQYF,TGTGCCAGCAGCTTAGATAGGTGGTTAGCGGGGGATCAAGAGACCCAGTACTTC
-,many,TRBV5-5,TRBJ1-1,CASSRAGRVNTEAFF,TGTGCCAGCAGCCGGGCGGGCAGAGTCAACACTGAAGCTTTCTTT
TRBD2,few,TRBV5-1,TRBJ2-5,CASSPGLAGVGETQYF,TGCGCCAGCAGCCCGGGACTAGCGGGAGTCGGGGAGACCCAGTACTTC
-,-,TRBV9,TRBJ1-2,CASSVAGGNGYTF,TGTGCCAGCAGCGTAGCGGGGGGTAATGGCTACACCTTC
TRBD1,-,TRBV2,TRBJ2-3,CASSRDRVSPDTQYF,TGTGCCAGCAGTCGGGACAGGGTTTCTCCAGATACGCAGTATTTT
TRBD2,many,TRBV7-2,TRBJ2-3,CASSLENPLSGLAGFTDTQYF,TGTGCCAGCAGCTTAGAAAACCCCTTATCAGGACTAGCGGGGTTTACAGATACGCAGTATTTT
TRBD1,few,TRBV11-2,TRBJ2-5,CASSTDRGREAQYF,TGTGCCAGCAGCACGGACAGGGGGAGGGAGGCCCAGTACTTC
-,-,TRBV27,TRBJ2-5,CASSLGSHETQYF,TGTGCCAGCAGTTTAGGGTCCCACGAGACCCAGTACTTC
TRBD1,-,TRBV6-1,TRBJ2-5,CASSHRTGPLKTQYF,TGTGCCAGCAGCCATAGGACAGGCCCATTGAAGACCCAGTACTTC
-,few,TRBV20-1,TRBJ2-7,CSAQPGGPYEQYF,TGCAGTGCTCAACCGGGGGGCCCCTACGAGCAGTACTTC
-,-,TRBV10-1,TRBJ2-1,CASSESRNEQFF,TGCGCCAGCAGTGAGTCAAGGAATGAGCAGTTCTTC
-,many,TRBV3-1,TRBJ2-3,CASSQVISFDTQYF,TGTGCCAGCAGCCAAGTGATTAGCTTCGATACGCAGTATTTT
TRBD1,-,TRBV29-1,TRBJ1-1,CSVESGGGYTEAFF,TGCAGCGTTGAATCAGGGGGTGGTTACACTGAAGCTTTCTTT
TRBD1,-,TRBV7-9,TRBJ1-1,CASSLATGPTEASF,TGTGCCAGCAGCTTAGCGACAGGGCCCACTGAAGCTTCCTTT
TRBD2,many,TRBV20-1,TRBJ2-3,CSASPLAGVTDTQYF,TGCAGTGCTAGCCCCCTTGCGGGGGTCACAGATACGCAGTATTTT
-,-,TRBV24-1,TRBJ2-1,CATSDPRITEQFF,TGTGCCACCAGTGATCCCCGGATAACGGAGCAGTTCTTC
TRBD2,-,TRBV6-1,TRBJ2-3,CATARRDYTDTQYF,TGTGCCACCGCCCGCAGGGACTACACAGATACGCAGTATTTT
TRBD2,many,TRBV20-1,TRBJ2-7,CSARLVGRGSYEQYF,TGCAGTGCTAGACTAGTCGGGAGGGGTTCCTACGAGCAGTACTTC
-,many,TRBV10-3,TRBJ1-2,CATQAPGRTYGYTF,TGTGCCACCCAGGCACCGGGACGGACCTATGGCTACACCTTC
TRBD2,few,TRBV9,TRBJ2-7,CASSRRPGTSGSYEQYF,TGTGCCAGCAGCAGAAGACCTGGGACTAGCGGTTCCTACGAGCAGTACTTC
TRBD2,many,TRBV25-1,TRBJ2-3,CASSEGGRLAGDITDTQYF,TGTGCCAGCAGTGAAGGGGGAAGGCTAGCGGGGGATATCACAGATACGCAGTATTTT
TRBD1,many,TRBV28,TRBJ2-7,CASKGQVDGEQYF,TGTGCCAGCAAGGGACAGGTGGACGGTGAGCAGTACTTC
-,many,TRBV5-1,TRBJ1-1,CASSLAAVLNTEAFF,TGCGCCAGCAGCTTGGCCGCAGTCTTGAACACTGAAGCTTTCTTT
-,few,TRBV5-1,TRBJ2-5,CASSPGRGGETQYF,TGCGCCAGCAGCCCGGGACGGGGCGGGGAGACCCAGTACTTC
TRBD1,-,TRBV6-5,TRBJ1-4,CASSYSMRETGWNEKLFF,TGTGCCAGCAGTTACTCGATGCGGGAGACAGGGTGGAATGAAAAACTGTTTTTT
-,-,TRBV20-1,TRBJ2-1,CSASSGVAYNEQFF,TGCAGTGCTAGTTCGGGAGTGGCCTACAATGAGCAGTTCTTC
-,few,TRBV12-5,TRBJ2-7,CASGRSVSYEQYF,TGTGCTAGTGGCCGATCAGTATCCTACGAGCAGTACTTC
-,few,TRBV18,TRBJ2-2,CASSPQGHTGELFF,TGTGCCAGCTCACCCCAGGGTCACACCGGGGAGCTGTTTTTT
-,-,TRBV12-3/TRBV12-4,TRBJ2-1,CASNIWGPPNEQFF,TGTGCCAGCAATATATGGGGACCTCCCAATGAGCAGTTCTTC